This T cell receptor (beta chain) emerged from a study of T-cell reconstitution after alpha-beta-depleted transplantation in children. Per the germline V gene, CDR1 is MNHEY and CDR2 is SMNVEV (reference sequence). The ends lost 5 bases at V and 5 bases at J; junction bases unmatched: 5. This CDR3 comprises 14 residues. Unique molecular identifiers were used in preparing the TCRbeta library. TCRdb itself ran the PCR reads through MiXCR, one entry per CDR3 protein. This sample has roughly 420,000 distinct CDR3 sequences, with about 17% found just once. The origin of this receptor is a boy younger than two who had a stem cell transplant for Wiskott-Aldrich syndrome, so the T cells may come from the graft donor. The material was PBMCs, mostly from graft donor cells, obtained 360 days after TCRalphabeta/CD19-depleted stem cell transplant. The gene calls are TRBV27 and TRBJ2-3; 9 nucleotides align to TRBD1. CDR3 nucleotide sequence: TGTGCCAGCAGTGTCCTGACAGGGGGAGATACGCAGTATTTT. Protein: CASSVLTGGDTQYF.